Below, 11 T cell receptor beta chains from the same sample are listed, as sequenced in a study of T cell changes during pregnancy in multiple sclerosis. Clones were read by immunoSEQ multiplex PCR, and TCRdb kept only the in-frame ones, dropping some. The sample shows tens of thousands of clones, approximately 90% of them seen only once. The source material was CD8+ T cells from peripheral blood mononuclear cells, sampled in the second trimester of pregnancy. Receptors originate from a female donor with multiple sclerosis, enrolled in a pregnancy study.

By share, this clone counts as medium-sized. This rearrangement joins TRBV2 to TRBJ2-7; weak D call: TRBD2 (5 bases). The CDR3 extends over 13 amino acids. V lost 7 bases and J 7 bases, leaving 17 bases between the germline ends. CDR1 and CDR2 from the germline V gene are SNHLY and FYNNEI. The CDR3 protein is CASTIRGLGEQYF. As DNA, the CDR3 is TGTGCCAGCACTATTCGAGGGTTGGGGGAGCAGTACTTC.

The rearrangement links TRBV7-2 to TRBJ1-2, with a possible D match to TRBD1 (6 bases). The germline gives CDR1 SGHTA, CDR2 FQGNSA. V shed 6 bases and J shed 4 bases, with 21 bases lying between them. The CDR3 sequence is 16 residues long. The CDR3 DNA reads as TGTGCCAGCAGGACATTGCTGGGGGCTTTTGGCTATGGCTACACCTTC. It specifies CASRTLLGAFGYGYTF.

The genes are TRBV7-2 and TRBJ2-3, with 7 bases that match TRBD2. V was pared by 3 bases and J by 0 bases, with 3 bases of the junction left unmatched. The CDR3 has 15 residues. The V gene's germline CDR1 is SGHTA and CDR2 FQGNSA. The CDR3 reads CASSFGGTSTDTQYF. The CDR3 coding sequence is TGTGCCAGCAGCTTCGGGGGGACTAGCACAGATACGCAGTATTTT.

This clone was seen many times. The V gene is TRBV6-5, the J gene TRBJ2-5, with 10 bases identical to TRBD2. Losses at the gene ends were 8 bases for V and 2 bases for J; bases not matched to a gene: 8. CDR3 length: 15 residues. Germline V lookup: CDR1 MNHEY, CDR2 SVGAGI. The CDR3 here is CASAQLAGYQETQYF. DNA for the CDR3: TGTGCCAGCGCCCAACTAGCGGGATATCAAGAGACCCAGTACTTC.

The chain links TRBV15 to TRBJ1-2, with a weak D call TRBD1 (6 bases). This CDR3 has 15 residues. Trimming stripped 6 bases from V and 4 bases from J, with 18 bases between. The germline V gene has CDR1 LNHNV and CDR2 YYDKDF (reference sequence). The CDR3 DNA reads as TGTGCCACCAGAGACAGGCCGGGAGGCGCCTATGGCTACACCTTC. Protein product: CATRDRPGGAYGYTF.

V and J are TRBV9 and TRBJ2-2; a weak D match, TRBD2 (6 bases). Germline CDR1 reads SGDLS; CDR2 reads YYNGEE. This CDR3 spans 17 amino acids. V lost 6 bases and J lost 5, with 23 bases in between. Written as DNA, the CDR3 is TGTGCCAGCACCGTGGAGGGTAGCCTCGGGCGGACCGGGGAGCTGTTTTTT. Translation gives CASTVEGSLGRTGELFF. Filled out from reference TRBV9 and TRBJ2-2, the complete variable domain reads DSGVTQTPKHLITATGQRVTLRCSPRSGDLSVYWYQQSLDQGLQFLIQYYNGEERAKGNILERFSAQQFPDLHSELNLSSLELGDSALYFCASTVEGSLGRTGELFFGEGSRLTVL.

The chain combines TRBV5-6 with TRBJ2-1; perhaps TRBD2 as D (6 bases). Trimming removed 5 bases from V and 5 bases from J, with 14 bases in between. The CDR3 is 14 amino acids. The germline V gene has CDR1 SGHDT and CDR2 YYEEEE. The CDR3 loop reads CASRRLVTHNEQFF. The CDR3 DNA sequence: TGTGCCAGCAGAAGACTAGTAACCCACAATGAGCAGTTCTTC. Combining the CDR3 with reference TRBV5-6 and TRBJ2-1 gives the whole variable domain DAGVTQSPTHLIKTRGQQVTLRCSPKSGHDTVSWYQQALGQGPQFIFQYYEEEERQRGNFPDRFSGHQFPNYSSELNVNALLLGDSALYLCASRRLVTHNEQFFGPGTRLTVL.

V and J are TRBV9 and TRBJ2-7, with 7 bases fitting TRBD2. CDR3 size: 14 residues. Trimming took 4 bases from V and 2 from J; bases not matched to a gene: 6. Germline lookup yields CDR1 SGDLS and CDR2 YYNGEE. CDR3 sequence reads: CASSPPGLPYEQYF. CDR3 nucleotide sequence: TGTGCCAGCAGCCCACCGGGACTACCCTACGAGCAGTACTTC. The entire variable domain, with the rest obtained from reference TRBV9 and TRBJ2-7, is as follows: DSGVTQTPKHLITATGQRVTLRCSPRSGDLSVYWYQQSLDQGLQFLIQYYNGEERAKGNILERFSAQQFPDLHSELNLSSLELGDSALYFCASSPPGLPYEQYFGPGTRLTVT.

The V call is TRBV5-6, the J call TRBJ1-5; D remains ambiguous. This CDR3 is 13 amino acids long. Germline V gene sequence: CDR1 SGHDT, CDR2 YYEEEE. V lost 2 bases to trimming and J lost 11 bases, with 14 bases between them. CDR3 DNA sequence: TGTGCCAGCAGCTTTTCGGAGTCCCCGTCCCAGCATTTT. Translating it yields CASSFSESPSQHF.

V and J are TRBV27 and TRBJ1-5, with 10 bases matching TRBD1. CDR3 length: 12 amino acids. Trimming removed 8 bases from V and 8 bases from J; junction bases left unmatched: 3. The germline V gene encodes CDR1 MNHEY and CDR2 SMNVEV (reference sequence). The CDR3 bases are TGTGCCAGCGGACAGGGGGGAAAGCCCCAGCATTTT. Translating it yields CASGQGGKPQHF.

The chain has TRBV5-8 and TRBJ1-3, with D tentatively TRBD1 (5 bases). The V gene lost 0 bases and the J gene lost 4 bases, with 11 bases spanning the gap. CDR3 length: 15 amino acids. Looked up from germline, CDR1 is SGHTS and CDR2 is YDEGEE. The CDR3 nucleotides are TGTGCCAGCAGCTTGGTCGGGACTCTCGGAAACACCATATATTTT. It encodes CASSLVGTLGNTIYF.